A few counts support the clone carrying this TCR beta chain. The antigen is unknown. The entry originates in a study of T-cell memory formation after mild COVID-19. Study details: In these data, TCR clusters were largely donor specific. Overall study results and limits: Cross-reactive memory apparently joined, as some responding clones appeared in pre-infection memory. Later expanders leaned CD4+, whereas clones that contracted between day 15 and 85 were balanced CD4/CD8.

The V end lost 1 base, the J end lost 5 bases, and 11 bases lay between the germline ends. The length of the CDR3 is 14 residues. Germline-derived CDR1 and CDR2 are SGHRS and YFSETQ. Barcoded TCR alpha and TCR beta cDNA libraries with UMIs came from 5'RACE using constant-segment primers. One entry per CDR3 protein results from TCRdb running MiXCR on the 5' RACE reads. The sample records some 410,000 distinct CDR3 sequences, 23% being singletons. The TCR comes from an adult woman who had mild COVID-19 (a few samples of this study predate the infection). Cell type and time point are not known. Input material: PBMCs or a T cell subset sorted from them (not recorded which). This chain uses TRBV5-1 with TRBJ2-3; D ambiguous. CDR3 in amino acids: CASSLSSVRDTQYF. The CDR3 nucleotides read TGCGCCAGCAGCTTGTCCTCAGTAAGAGATACGCAGTATTTT.